Listed here are 27 T cell receptor beta chains from one sample, sequenced in a study of T-cell reconstitution after alpha-beta-depleted transplantation in children. A TCRbeta library incorporating unique molecular identifiers was prepared. TCRdb re-called the PCR reads with MiXCR, one entry per CDR3 protein. The sample lists under 100,000 distinct CDR3 sequences, less than 20% occurring once. The source was PBMCs, mostly from graft donor cells, collected 180 days after TCRalphabeta/CD19-depleted stem cell transplant. These receptors all stem from a male patient aged 2 to 9 who had a stem cell transplant for acute lymphoblastic leukemia, so the T cells may come from the graft donor.

This clonotype showed up just a few times. The CDR3 spells CASKDGNSNQPQHF. DNA of the CDR3: TGTGCCAGCAAGGACGGAAATAGCAATCAGCCCCAGCATTTT. This sequence joins TRBV27 and TRBJ1-5; D not resolved. The CDR3 runs to 14 residues. CDR1 and CDR2 from the germline V gene are MNHEY and SMNVEV (reference sequence). V was pared by 7 bases and J by 0 bases, with 10 bases between.

CDR3 sequence: CASSLGPGGSDTQYF. The CDR3 DNA sequence: TGTGCCAGCAGCTTAGGACCCGGGGGTTCCGATACGCAGTATTTT. The chain joins TRBV7-6 to TRBJ2-3; a weak D match, TRBD2 (6 bases). V was pared by 1 base and J by 6 bases, with 14 bases between. The V gene's germline CDR1 is SGHVS and CDR2 FNYEAQ. The CDR3 sequence is 15 residues long. The full variable domain, rest sourced from reference TRBV7-6 and TRBJ2-3, is GAGVSQSPRYKVTKRGQDVALRCDPISGHVSLYWYRQALGQGPEFLTYFNYEAQQDKSGLPNDRFSAERPEGSISTLTIQRTEQRDSAMYRCASSLGPGGSDTQYFGPGTRLTVL.

This clonotype was seen only a few times. V is TRBV20-1 and J is TRBJ1-1, with a weak D call TRBD1 (6 bases). Trimming removed 6 bases from V and 9 bases from J, with 23 bases in between. This CDR3 is built from 14 residues. Germline loops: CDR1 DFQATT, CDR2 SNEGSKA (reference sequence). The CDR3 DNA follows: TGCAGTGCCCAGAGTGGGGGGGCCCCCCCCAAAGCTTTCTTT. This sequence encodes CSAQSGGAPPKAFF.

The J gene is TRBJ1-2, the V gene TRBV19; no definite D call. Looked up from germline, CDR1 is LNHDA and CDR2 is SQIVND (reference sequence). The CDR3 is made up of 14 amino acids. V was shortened by 0 bases and J by 2 bases, with 7 bases between the two germline ends. The CDR3 protein is CASSIEASNYGYTF. CDR3 nucleotide sequence: TGTGCCAGTAGTATAGAGGCCAGCAACTATGGCTACACCTTC. The full variable domain, rest sourced from reference TRBV19 and TRBJ1-2, is DGGITQSPKYLFRKEGQNVTLSCEQNLNHDAMYWYRQDPGQGLRLIYYSQIVNDFQKGDIAEGYSVSREKKESFPLTVTSAQKNPTAFYLCASSIEASNYGYTFGSGTRLTVV.

Only a few counts were recorded for this clonotype. The CDR3 region has the DNA TGCGCCAGCAGCTTGGTCTCGGTTGGATATGGCTACACCTTC. This gives the protein CASSLVSVGYGYTF. The chain carries TRBV5-1 and TRBJ1-2; no reliable D call. This CDR3 is built from 14 residues. The V gene lost 0 bases and the J gene lost 5 bases, with 11 bases spanning the gap. Germline CDR1 reads SGHRS; CDR2 reads YFSETQ.

This clonotype has only a few counts. The V call is TRBV4-3, the J call TRBJ2-5; a weak D match, TRBD2 (5 bases). Trimming shortened V by 1 base and J by 4 bases, and 13 bases separated the two germline ends. CDR3 length: 15 amino acids. Germline V lookup: CDR1 LGHNA, CDR2 YSLEER. The CDR3 DNA reads as TGCGCCAGCAGCCAAGGCCCCGGGAAGGGAGAGACCCAGTACTTC. Translated: CASSQGPGKGETQYF.

A few counts support this clonotype. The rearrangement uses TRBV6-2 or TRBV6-3 and TRBJ2-1; D possibly corresponds to TRBD1 (6 bases). The CDR3 has 14 amino acids. Trimming cost V 6 bases and J 6 bases, with 15 bases left between them. The germline V gene encodes CDR1 MNHEY and CDR2 SVGEGT. CDR3 protein: CASRRQVTGNEQFF. In DNA, the CDR3 is TGTGCCAGCAGACGACAGGTAACCGGCAATGAGCAGTTCTTC.

This rearrangement joins TRBV7-2 to TRBJ2-1; TRBD2 matches at 8 bases. Germline V gives CDR1 SGHTA, CDR2 FQGNSA. This CDR3 has 16 residues. Trimming at V came to 0 bases and at J to 3 bases, leaving 4 bases not matched to a gene. The CDR3 protein is CASSLAQRGNYNEQFF. The CDR3, as DNA: TGTGCCAGCAGCTTAGCCCAGCGGGGGAACTACAATGAGCAGTTCTTC. The variable domain in full, completed from reference TRBV7-2 and TRBJ2-1, reads GAGVSQSPSNKVTEKGKDVELRCDPISGHTALYWYRQSLGQGLEFLIYFQGNSAPDKSGLPSDRFSAERTGGSVSTLTIQRTQQEDSAVYLCASSLAQRGNYNEQFFGPGTRLTVL.

This clonotype occurred a few times. The V and J genes are TRBV9 and TRBJ2-1, with D possibly being TRBD1 (5 bases). The V end was cut by 2 bases, the J end by 1 base, with 10 bases between. The CDR3 runs 15 residues. CDR1 is SGDLS and CDR2 is YYNGEE in the germline V gene. The DNA of the CDR3 is TGTGCCAGCAGCGTGAGCAGGGCTTCCTACAATGAGCAGTTCTTC. Its protein product is CASSVSRASYNEQFF.

V usage is TRBV9 and J usage is TRBJ1-1, with D unresolved. The germline CDR1 and CDR2 sequences are SGDLS and YYNGEE. V gave up 0 bases and J gave up 0 bases, with 9 bases separating them. The CDR3 runs 15 residues. The CDR3 nucleotides read TGTGCCAGCAGCGTAGTTCGACAAATGAACACTGAAGCTTTCTTT. Residues: CASSVVRQMNTEAFF.

The sample holds a few counts of this clonotype. The V call is TRBV12-3 or TRBV12-4, the J call TRBJ1-2; weak D call: TRBD1 (6 bases). The CDR3 runs 16 residues. Trimming took 6 bases from V and 0 from J, leaving 17 bases between them. CDR3 in DNA: TGTGCCAGCAGGAAGCTGACAGGACCTCCTAACTATGGCTACACCTTC. As protein: CASRKLTGPPNYGYTF.

There are a few counts of this clonotype. The rearrangement links TRBV11-2 to TRBJ2-3, with TRBD2 matching 11 bases. Looked up from germline, CDR1 is SGHAT and CDR2 is FQNNGV. Trimming cost V 5 bases and J 3 bases; bases outside gene matches: 10. This CDR3 is 17 amino acids long. In DNA, the CDR3 is TGTGCCAGCAGCGTACTAGCGGGAGCTTTAGGTACAGATACGCAGTATTTT. Amino acids: CASSVLAGALGTDTQYF.

There are a few counts of this clonotype. The chain joins TRBV11-3 to TRBJ1-4; D unclear. V lost 0 bases to trimming and J lost 8 bases, with 4 bases between them. Germline values: CDR1 SGHNT, CDR2 YENEEA. CDR3 length: 12 residues. The CDR3 region has the DNA TGTGCCAGCAGCTTAGACGGGGAAAAACTGTTTTTT. This translates into CASSLDGEKLFF.

The chain is built from TRBV10-3 and TRBJ2-1, with TRBD2 matching over 13 bases. Per germline, CDR1 ENHRY and CDR2 SYGVKD. This CDR3 comprises 14 residues. V was clipped by 6 bases and J by 7 bases; unmatched bases: 3. In DNA, the CDR3 is TGTGCCATCAGGAGGACTAGCGGGGGTAATGAGCAGTTCTTC. It encodes CAIRRTSGGNEQFF.

The table lists this clonotype with many counts. This rearrangement joins TRBV20-1 to TRBJ2-7; no reliable D call. Germline values: CDR1 DFQATT, CDR2 SNEGSKA (reference sequence). The CDR3 contains 14 residues. V was pared by 0 bases and J by 2 bases, with 11 bases between. Here the CDR3 reads CSAREHWKTYEQYF. The CDR3 DNA is TGCAGTGCTAGAGAGCATTGGAAAACCTACGAGCAGTACTTC.

J is TRBJ2-5 and V is TRBV5-8; weak D call: TRBD2 (5 bases). Germline loops: CDR1 SGHTS, CDR2 YDEGEE. Trimming left V 4 bases short and J 0 bases short, with 19 bases between. The CDR3 length is 17 residues. As DNA, the CDR3 is TGTGCCAGCAGCATGACGACACGTAGCGATTACCAAGAGACCCAGTACTTC. It yields the protein CASSMTTRSDYQETQYF.

The rearrangement links TRBV20-1 to TRBJ2-7; 11 bases align to TRBD1. The germline V gene has CDR1 DFQATT and CDR2 SNEGSKA (reference sequence). V lost 0 bases and J lost 6; bases outside the gene matches: 13. The CDR3 consists of 17 residues. CDR3 DNA: TGCAGTGCTAGAGACCGGGACAGGGGGACTTCCACCGCCGAGCAGTACTTC. Amino acids: CSARDRDRGTSTAEQYF.

The chain carries TRBV11-2 and TRBJ1-2; D gene ambiguous. The CDR3 runs to 16 residues. Germline CDR1 SGHAT, CDR2 FQNNGV. Deletions cut 2 bases from V and 4 bases from J, with 17 bases between. CDR3: CASSLHRGIAFYGYTF. In nucleotides, the CDR3 is TGTGCCAGCAGCTTACACAGAGGGATTGCGTTCTATGGCTACACCTTC.

This sequence joins TRBV27 and TRBJ2-7, with D uncertain. Germline-derived CDR1 and CDR2 are MNHEY and SMNVEV (reference sequence). The CDR3 has 14 amino acids. The germline V and J ends were trimmed by 5 bases and 3 bases, with 14 bases remaining between them. The CDR3 sequence is CASSLLDGFYEQYF. The CDR3 DNA is TGTGCCAGCAGTCTATTGGACGGGTTCTACGAGCAGTACTTC.

This clonotype was seen only a few times. The genes are TRBV4-2 and TRBJ2-1, with 12 bases lining up with TRBD1. Germline CDR1 reads LGHNA; CDR2 reads YNFKEQ. The V segment lost 0 bases and the J segment 4 bases; nucleotides outside the gene matches: 10. This CDR3 region has 19 residues. This chain's CDR3 is CASSQDVAGTGGPYNEQFF. The CDR3, as DNA: TGTGCCAGCAGCCAAGATGTGGCGGGGACAGGGGGCCCTTACAATGAGCAGTTCTTC.

The rearrangement joins TRBV29-1 to TRBJ2-5; 11 bases match TRBD2. V lost 7 bases to trimming and J lost 3 bases; unmatched junction nucleotides: 7. This CDR3 has 14 residues. Germline values: CDR1 SQVTM, CDR2 ANQGSEA. This chain's CDR3 is CSGGLLAGEETQYF. The CDR3, as DNA: TGCAGCGGAGGCCTACTAGCGGGGGAAGAGACCCAGTACTTC.

This clonotype was counted only a few times. V usage is TRBV20-1 and J usage is TRBJ1-4; 7 bases are shared with TRBD1. V lost 8 bases, J lost 0 bases, and 6 bases stayed unmatched. CDR1 is DFQATT and CDR2 is SNEGSKA in the germline V gene (reference sequence). This CDR3 is 14 amino acids long. The chain's CDR3 is CSCGQDATNEKLFF. The CDR3 DNA sequence: TGCAGTTGTGGACAGGACGCAACTAATGAAAAACTGTTTTTT.

The chain couples TRBV7-2 to TRBJ1-2, with a possible D match to TRBD1 (5 bases). CDR1 and CDR2 from the germline V gene are SGHTA and FQGNSA. V was shortened by 4 bases and J by 8 bases, with 17 bases between the two germline ends. The CDR3 is 14 residues long. The CDR3 DNA follows: TGTGCCAGCAGCTCCTTCCGGGGGGAGAGCGGCTACACCTTC. This codes for CASSSFRGESGYTF.

The chain recombines TRBV14 with TRBJ2-1; tentative D call: TRBD2 (5 bases). Germline-derived CDR1 and CDR2 are SGHDN and FVKESK. Trimming pared 0 bases from V and 6 bases from J, leaving 12 bases between. The CDR3 has 15 amino acids. The CDR3 sequence is CASSQERASPNEQFF. CDR3 bases: TGTGCCAGCAGCCAAGAGCGGGCCTCCCCCAATGAGCAGTTCTTC.

J is TRBJ1-4 and V is TRBV25-1; D possibly corresponds to TRBD1 (6 bases). In germline, CDR1 is MGHDK, CDR2 SYGVNS. Trimming pared 5 bases from V and 6 bases from J, leaving 7 bases between. The CDR3 contains 12 residues. CDR3 DNA: TGTGCCAGCAGTACAGGGTATGAAAAACTGTTTTTT. It is translated as CASSTGYEKLFF.

This clonotype was seen a few times. This chain connects TRBV20-1 to TRBJ1-1; D possibly corresponds to TRBD1 (5 bases). Germline CDR1 and CDR2: DFQATT and SNEGSKA (reference sequence). Trimming left V 3 bases short and J 1 base short, with 6 bases between. This CDR3 contains 12 residues. The CDR3 DNA reads TGCAGTGCTAGCGGGACGAACACTGAAGCTTTCTTT. Protein sequence: CSASGTNTEAFF.

Ten or more counts support this clonotype. This sequence joins TRBV5-6 and TRBJ1-1; D remains unclear. The CDR3 is 15 residues long. The V end was cut by 4 bases, the J end by 5 bases, with 18 bases between. Germline V gives CDR1 SGHDT, CDR2 YYEEEE. The CDR3 region is CASSPSGGVGTEAFF. CDR3 in DNA: TGTGCCAGCAGCCCCTCGGGCGGGGTCGGGACTGAAGCTTTCTTT.